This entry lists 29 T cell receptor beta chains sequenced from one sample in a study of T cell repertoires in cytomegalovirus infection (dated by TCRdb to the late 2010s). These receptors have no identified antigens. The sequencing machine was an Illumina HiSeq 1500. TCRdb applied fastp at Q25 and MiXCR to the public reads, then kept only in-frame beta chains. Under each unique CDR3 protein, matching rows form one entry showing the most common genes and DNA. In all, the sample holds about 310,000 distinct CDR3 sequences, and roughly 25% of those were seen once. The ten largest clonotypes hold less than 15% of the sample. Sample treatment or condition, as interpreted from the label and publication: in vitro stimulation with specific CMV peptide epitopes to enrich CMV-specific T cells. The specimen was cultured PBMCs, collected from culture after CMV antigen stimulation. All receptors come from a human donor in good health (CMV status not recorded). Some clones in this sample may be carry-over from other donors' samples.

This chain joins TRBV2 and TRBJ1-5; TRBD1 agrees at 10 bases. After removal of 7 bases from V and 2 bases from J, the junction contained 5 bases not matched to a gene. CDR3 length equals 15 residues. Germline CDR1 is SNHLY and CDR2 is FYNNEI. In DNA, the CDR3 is TGTGCCAGCAACCTAGGACAGGGGGGCAATCAGCCCCAGCATTTT. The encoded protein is CASNLGQGGNQPQHF.

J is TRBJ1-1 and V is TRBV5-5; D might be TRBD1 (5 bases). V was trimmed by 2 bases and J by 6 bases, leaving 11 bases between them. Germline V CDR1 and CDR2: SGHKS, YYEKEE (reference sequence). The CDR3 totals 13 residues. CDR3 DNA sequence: TGTGCCAGCAGCTTATACGGGGGGGCTGAAGCTTTCTTT. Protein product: CASSLYGGAEAFF. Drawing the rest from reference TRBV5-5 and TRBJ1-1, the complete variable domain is DAGVTQSPTHLIKTRGQQVTLRCSPISGHKSVSWYQQVLGQGPQFIFQYYEKEERGRGNFPDRFSARQFPNYSSELNVNALLLGDSALYLCASSLYGGAEAFFGQGTRLTVV.

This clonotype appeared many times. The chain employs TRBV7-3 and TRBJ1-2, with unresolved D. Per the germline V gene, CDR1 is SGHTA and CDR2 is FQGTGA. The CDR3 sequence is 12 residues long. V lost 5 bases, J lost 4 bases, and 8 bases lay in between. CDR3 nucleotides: TGTGCCAGCAGCACGGGAACCTATGGCTACACCTTC. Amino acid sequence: CASSTGTYGYTF. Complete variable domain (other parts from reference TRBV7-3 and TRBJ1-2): GAGVSQTPSNKVTEKGKYVELRCDPISGHTALYWYRQSLGQGPEFLIYFQGTGAADDSGLPNDRFFAVRPEGSVSTLKIQRTERGDSAVYLCASSTGTYGYTFGSGTRLTVV.

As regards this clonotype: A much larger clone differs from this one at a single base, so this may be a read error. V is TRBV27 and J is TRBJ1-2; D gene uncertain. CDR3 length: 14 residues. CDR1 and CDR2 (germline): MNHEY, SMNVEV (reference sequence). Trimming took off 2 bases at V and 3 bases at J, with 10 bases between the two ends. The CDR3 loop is CASSLRRMDYGYTF. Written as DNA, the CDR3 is TGTGCCAGCAGTTTAAGAAGGATGGACTATGGCTACACCTTC.

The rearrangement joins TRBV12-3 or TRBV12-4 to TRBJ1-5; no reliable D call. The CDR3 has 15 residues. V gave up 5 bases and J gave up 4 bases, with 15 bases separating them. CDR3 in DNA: TGTGCCAGCAGTCTGGAGCGGGGTTATAATCAGCCCCAGCATTTT. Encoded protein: CASSLERGYNQPQHF.

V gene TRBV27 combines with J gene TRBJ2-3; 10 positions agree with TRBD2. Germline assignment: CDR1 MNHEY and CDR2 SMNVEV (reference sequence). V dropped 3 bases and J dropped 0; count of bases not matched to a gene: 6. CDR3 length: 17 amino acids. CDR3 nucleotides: TGTGCCAGCAGTTTTGAAGGACTAGCGGATAGCACAGATACGCAGTATTTT. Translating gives CASSFEGLADSTDTQYF.

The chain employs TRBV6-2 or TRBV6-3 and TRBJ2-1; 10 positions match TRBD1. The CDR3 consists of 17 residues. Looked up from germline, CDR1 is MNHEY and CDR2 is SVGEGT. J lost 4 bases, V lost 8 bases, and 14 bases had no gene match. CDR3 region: CASRDRGVHRPYNEQFF. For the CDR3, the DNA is TGTGCCAGCCGGGACAGGGGCGTCCATAGACCGTACAATGAGCAGTTCTTC.

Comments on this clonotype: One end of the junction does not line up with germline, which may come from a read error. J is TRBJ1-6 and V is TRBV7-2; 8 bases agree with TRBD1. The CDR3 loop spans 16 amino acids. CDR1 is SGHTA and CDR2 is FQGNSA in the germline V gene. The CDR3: CASSVAGTGNNSPLHF. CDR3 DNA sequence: TGTGCCAGCAGCGTAGCCGGGACAGGCAATAATTCACCCCTCCACTTT.

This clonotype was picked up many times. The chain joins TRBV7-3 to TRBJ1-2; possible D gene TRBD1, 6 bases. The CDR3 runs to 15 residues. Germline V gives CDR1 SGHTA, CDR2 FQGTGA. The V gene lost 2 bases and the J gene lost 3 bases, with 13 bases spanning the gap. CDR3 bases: TGTGCCAGCAGCTTAGGGGGGCAGCTCCACTATGGCTACACCTTC. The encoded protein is CASSLGGQLHYGYTF.

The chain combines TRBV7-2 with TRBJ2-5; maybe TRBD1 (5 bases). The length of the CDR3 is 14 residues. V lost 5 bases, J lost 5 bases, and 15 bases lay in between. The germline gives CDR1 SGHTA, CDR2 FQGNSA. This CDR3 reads CASSPLGAWETQYF. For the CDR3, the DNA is TGTGCCAGCAGCCCTCTTGGGGCGTGGGAGACCCAGTACTTC.

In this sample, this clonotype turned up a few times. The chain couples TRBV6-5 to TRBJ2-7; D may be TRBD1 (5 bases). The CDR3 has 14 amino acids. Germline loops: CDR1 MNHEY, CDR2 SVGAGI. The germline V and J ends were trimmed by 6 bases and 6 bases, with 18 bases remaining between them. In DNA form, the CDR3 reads TGTGCCAGCAGACCCCTCAACAGGAGATCCGAGCAGTACGTC. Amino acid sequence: CASRPLNRRSEQYV.

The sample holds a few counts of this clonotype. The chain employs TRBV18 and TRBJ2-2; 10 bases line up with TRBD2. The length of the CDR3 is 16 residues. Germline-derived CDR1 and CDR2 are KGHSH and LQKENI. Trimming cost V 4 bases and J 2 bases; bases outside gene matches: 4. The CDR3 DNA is TGTGCCAGCTCACTTGCTAGCGGGAGAAACACCGGGGAGCTGTTTTTT. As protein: CASSLASGRNTGELFF.

DNA of the CDR3: TGCAGCGTTGGTGGGTACACCGGGGAGCTGTTTTTT. This encodes CSVGGYTGELFF. The V gene is TRBV29-1, the J gene TRBJ2-2; no firm D call. The CDR3 runs to 12 residues. CDR1 is SQVTM, CDR2 ANQGSEA, per germline. The germline V and J ends were trimmed by 4 bases and 3 bases, with 6 bases remaining between them.

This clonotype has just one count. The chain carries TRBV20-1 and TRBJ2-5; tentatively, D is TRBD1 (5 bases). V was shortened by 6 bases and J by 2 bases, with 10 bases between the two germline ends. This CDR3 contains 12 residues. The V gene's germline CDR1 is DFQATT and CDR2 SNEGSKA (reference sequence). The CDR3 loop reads CSARTNQETQYF. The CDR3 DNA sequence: TGCAGTGCAAGGACAAATCAAGAGACCCAGTACTTC.

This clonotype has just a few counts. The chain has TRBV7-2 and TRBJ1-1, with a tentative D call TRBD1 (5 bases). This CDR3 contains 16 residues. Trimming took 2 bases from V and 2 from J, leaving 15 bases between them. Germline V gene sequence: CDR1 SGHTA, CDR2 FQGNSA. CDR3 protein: CASSLFAGRGNTEAFF. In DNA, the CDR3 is TGTGCCAGCAGCTTATTCGCGGGAAGGGGCAACACTGAAGCTTTCTTT.

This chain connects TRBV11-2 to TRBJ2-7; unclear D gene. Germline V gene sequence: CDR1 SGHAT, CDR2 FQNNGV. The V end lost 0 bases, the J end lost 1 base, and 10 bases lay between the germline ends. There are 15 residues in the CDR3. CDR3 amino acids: CASSLDSKMSYEQYV. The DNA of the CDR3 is TGTGCCAGCAGCTTAGACAGTAAGATGTCCTACGAGCAGTACGTC.

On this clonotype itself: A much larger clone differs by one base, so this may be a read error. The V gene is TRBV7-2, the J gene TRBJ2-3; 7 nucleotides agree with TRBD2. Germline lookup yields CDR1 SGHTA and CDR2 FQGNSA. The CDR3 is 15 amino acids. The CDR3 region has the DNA TGTGCCAGCAGTATCGCCCGGGACTACCGTTCAACGCGGTATTTT. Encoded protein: CASSIARDYRSTRYF.

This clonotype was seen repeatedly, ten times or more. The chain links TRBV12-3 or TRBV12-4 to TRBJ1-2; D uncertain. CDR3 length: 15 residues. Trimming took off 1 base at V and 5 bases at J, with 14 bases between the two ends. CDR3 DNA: TGTGCCAGCAGTTTAGAAAACAGTTTGACATATGGCTACACCTTC. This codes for CASSLENSLTYGYTF.

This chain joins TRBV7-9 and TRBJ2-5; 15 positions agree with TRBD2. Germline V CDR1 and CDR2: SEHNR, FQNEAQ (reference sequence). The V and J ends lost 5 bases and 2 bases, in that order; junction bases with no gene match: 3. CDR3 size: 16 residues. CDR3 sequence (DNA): TGTGCCAGCAGCCAGGGACTAGCGGGAGGACAAGAGACCCAGTACTTC. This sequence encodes CASSQGLAGGQETQYF.

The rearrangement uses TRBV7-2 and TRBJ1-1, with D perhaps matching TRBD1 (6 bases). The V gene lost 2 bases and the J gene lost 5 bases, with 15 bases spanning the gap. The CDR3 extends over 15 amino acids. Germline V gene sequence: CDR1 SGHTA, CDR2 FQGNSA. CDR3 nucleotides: TGTGCCAGCAGCTTATCTGGACAGATTAGAACTGAAGCTTTCTTT. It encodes CASSLSGQIRTEAFF.

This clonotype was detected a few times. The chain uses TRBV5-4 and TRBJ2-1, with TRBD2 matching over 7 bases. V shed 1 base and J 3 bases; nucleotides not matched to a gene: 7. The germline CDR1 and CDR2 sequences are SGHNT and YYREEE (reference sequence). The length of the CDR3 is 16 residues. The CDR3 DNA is TGTGCCAGCAGCTTGTCTAGCGGCAGGGACTACAATGAGCAGTTCTTC. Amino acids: CASSLSSGRDYNEQFF.

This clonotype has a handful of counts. Here the CDR3 reads CASRRAGRPMNIQYF. The CDR3 DNA reads as TGTGCCAGCAGGCGGGCGGGACGGCCTATGAACATTCAGTACTTC. V and J are TRBV6-8 and TRBJ2-4, with TRBD2 as a possible D gene (6 bases). The CDR3 spans 15 residues. Trimming left V 6 bases short and J 7 bases short, with 19 bases between. CDR1 and CDR2 from the germline V gene are MNHGY and SAAAGT.

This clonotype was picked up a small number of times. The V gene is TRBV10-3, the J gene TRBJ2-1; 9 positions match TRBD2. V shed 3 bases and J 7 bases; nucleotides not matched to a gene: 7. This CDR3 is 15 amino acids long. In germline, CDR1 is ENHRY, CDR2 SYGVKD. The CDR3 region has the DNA TGTGCCATCAGTGAAGGCGGGAGGGTTTGGAATGAGCAGTTCTTC. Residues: CAISEGGRVWNEQFF.

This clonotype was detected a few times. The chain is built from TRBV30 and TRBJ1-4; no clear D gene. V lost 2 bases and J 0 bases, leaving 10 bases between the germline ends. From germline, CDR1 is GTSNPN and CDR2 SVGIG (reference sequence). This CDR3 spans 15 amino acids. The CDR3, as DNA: TGTGCCTGGAGTCCTATGAAAGCAACTAATGAAAAACTGTTTTTT. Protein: CAWSPMKATNEKLFF.

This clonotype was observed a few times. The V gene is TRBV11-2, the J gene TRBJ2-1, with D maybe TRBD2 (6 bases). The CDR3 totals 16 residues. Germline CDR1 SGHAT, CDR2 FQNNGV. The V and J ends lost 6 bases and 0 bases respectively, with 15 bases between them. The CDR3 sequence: CASRPIGRLSYNEQFF. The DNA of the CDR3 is TGTGCCAGCAGACCAATCGGGAGACTCTCCTACAATGAGCAGTTCTTC.

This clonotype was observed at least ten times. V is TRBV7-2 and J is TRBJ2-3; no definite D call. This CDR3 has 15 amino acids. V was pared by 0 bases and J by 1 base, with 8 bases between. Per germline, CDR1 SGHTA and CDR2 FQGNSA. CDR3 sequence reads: CASSLARSGTDTQYF. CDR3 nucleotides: TGTGCCAGCAGCTTAGCGAGGTCTGGCACAGATACGCAGTATTTT. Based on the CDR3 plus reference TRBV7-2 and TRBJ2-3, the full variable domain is GAGVSQSPSNKVTEKGKDVELRCDPISGHTALYWYRQSLGQGLEFLIYFQGNSAPDKSGLPSDRFSAERTGGSVSTLTIQRTQQEDSAVYLCASSLARSGTDTQYFGPGTRLTVL.

The DNA of the CDR3 is TGCAGTGCTTTGGGACGGATTGAAGCTTTCTTT. This gives the protein CSALGRIEAFF. The chain employs TRBV20-1 and TRBJ1-1, with D possibly being TRBD1 (5 bases). Germline V gene sequence: CDR1 DFQATT, CDR2 SNEGSKA (reference sequence). Trimming removed 5 bases at V and 7 bases at J, with 11 bases between. CDR3 length: 11 residues.

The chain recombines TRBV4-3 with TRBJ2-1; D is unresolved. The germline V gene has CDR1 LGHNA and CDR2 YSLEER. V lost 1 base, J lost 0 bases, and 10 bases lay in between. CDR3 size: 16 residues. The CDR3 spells CASSQGRKSSYNEQFF. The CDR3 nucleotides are TGCGCCAGCAGCCAAGGGAGAAAGAGCTCCTACAATGAGCAGTTCTTC.

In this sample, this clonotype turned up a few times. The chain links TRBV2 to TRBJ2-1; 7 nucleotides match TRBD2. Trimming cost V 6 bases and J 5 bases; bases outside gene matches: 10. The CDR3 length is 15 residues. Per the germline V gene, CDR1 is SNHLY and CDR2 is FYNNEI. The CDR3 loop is CASSALAEVHNEQFF. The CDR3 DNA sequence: TGTGCCAGCAGCGCCCTAGCGGAAGTCCACAATGAGCAGTTCTTC.